This T cell receptor (beta chain) was sequenced in a study of response to subunit inactivated influenza vaccine. MiXCR, applied by TCRdb to the RT-PCR reads, yields one record per CDR3 protein. The data show around 300,000 distinct CDR3 sequences, with 20% to 25% seen just once and 10% held by the top ten. Germline V gene sequence: CDR1 MGHDK, CDR2 SYGVNS. The CDR3 has 15 amino acids. V shed 1 base and J shed 1 base, with 10 bases lying between them. This clonotype turned up a few times. The chain uses TRBV25-1 and TRBJ1-1; D is perhaps TRBD1 (5 bases). This TCR was sampled from a man aged 50-75 years who received an inactivated influenza vaccine. The sample in question was PBMCs from blood, obtained less than 22 months after vaccination. The CDR3 DNA sequence: TGTGCCAGCAGTGAATTAGGGCAGGGGAACACTGAAGCTTTCTTT. Amino acids: CASSELGQGNTEAFF.